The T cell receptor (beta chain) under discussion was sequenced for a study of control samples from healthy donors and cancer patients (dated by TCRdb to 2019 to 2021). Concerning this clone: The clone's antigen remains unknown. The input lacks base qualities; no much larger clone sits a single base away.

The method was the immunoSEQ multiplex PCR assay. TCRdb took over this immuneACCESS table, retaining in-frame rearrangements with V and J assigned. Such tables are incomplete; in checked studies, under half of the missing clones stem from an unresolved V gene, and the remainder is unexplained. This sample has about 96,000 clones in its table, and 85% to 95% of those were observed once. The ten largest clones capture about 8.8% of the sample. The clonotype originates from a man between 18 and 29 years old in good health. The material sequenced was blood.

The DNA reads TGTGCCAGCTCAAGCCGCAGGGACAGGGGGAAAATAGCGACGAACACCGGGGAGCTGTTTTTT. This codes for CASSSRRDRGKIATNTGELFF. The chain joins TRBV18 to TRBJ2-2; TRBD1 fits 11 bases in the junction. Taken from cysteine to phenylalanine, the CDR3 has 21 residues. Left in the record is the CDR3 DNA by itself, 63 bases read in frame from the first base. CDR1 and CDR2 are drawn from the germline V gene: KGHSH, LQKENI. Compared with germline, V lacks 5 bases and J lacks 0 bases; bases without a gene match: 17.